The entry that follows covers one T cell receptor beta chain sequence. Libraries were prepared by immunoSEQ multiplex PCR; TCRdb keeps only in-frame clonotypes and omits some of them. Of about 94,000 clones listed, roughly four fifths are singletons. The data derive from a study of blood T cell repertoires in COVID-19. Study context: Samples representing acute and convalescent COVID-19 were sourced from the United States, Italy and Spain.

Sequencing input: peripheral blood. The sequence derives from a man aged 60 to 75 with acute or convalescent COVID-19.

The CDR3 DNA follows: TGTGCCAGTACGGGAGACCCCCTAGCCCCCTATGGCTACACCTTC. Translating it yields CASTGDPLAPYGYTF. The chain carries TRBV19 and TRBJ1-2; D remains unclear. The germline V gene has CDR1 LNHDA and CDR2 SQIVND (reference sequence). This CDR3 is built from 15 residues. Trimming left V 7 bases short and J 4 bases short, with 19 bases between. The full variable domain, in which reference TRBV19 and TRBJ1-2 provide the parts outside the CDR3, is DGGITQSPKYLFRKEGQNVTLSCEQNLNHDAMYWYRQDPGQGLRLIYYSQIVNDFQKGDIAEGYSVSREKKESFPLTVTSAQKNPTAFYLCASTGDPLAPYGYTFGSGTRLTVV.